This is a list of T cell receptor beta chains from one sample in a study of shared clonotypes between healthy human individuals. The method was immunoSEQ multiplex PCR; TCRdb's version includes in-frame clones alone and lacks a portion of them. The table shows about 510,000 clones, with 60% to 80% occurring only once. The sample was PBMCs. The receptors shown here come from a woman aged 40 to 50 in good health. Some clones in this sample may be carry-over from other donors' samples. The CDR3 runs from the conserved cysteine through the conserved F or W. D genes are given only for firm matches.

V gene	D gene	J gene	CDR3 protein
TRBV27	TRBD2	TRBJ2-1	CASSLEGTISYNEQFF
TRBV7-6	NA	TRBJ2-2	CASSLHQSGELFF
TRBV7-2	NA	TRBJ1-4	CASSPRILEKLFF
TRBV18	NA	TRBJ2-5	CASSQRHEETQYF
TRBV7-7	TRBD1	TRBJ2-5	CASSLDREETQYF
TRBV19	NA	TRBJ1-4	CASSPAMATNEKLFF
TRBV4-3	TRBD1	TRBJ2-4	CASSQDTGAAKNIQYF
TRBV6-6	NA	NA	CASTPGSGYEQYF
TRBV7-2	NA	TRBJ2-5	CASSLAQTQYF
TRBV2	NA	TRBJ2-5	CASRETNSEETQYF
TRBV9	NA	TRBJ1-3	CASSVEDTRNTIYF
TRBV7-2	NA	TRBJ2-6	CASSLMLGSGANVLTF
TRBV9	TRBD1	TRBJ2-5	CASSVVGTVKETQYF
TRBV5-1	NA	TRBJ2-7	CASSLEPSAGEQYF
TRBV2	NA	TRBJ2-5	CASFLQGGGETQYF
TRBV11-2	TRBD2	TRBJ2-3	CASSLDLAGGYTDTQYF
TRBV29-1	NA	TRBJ1-4	CSVEDWEGREKLFF
TRBV2	NA	TRBJ1-4	CASSERYRPPNEKLFF
TRBV5-6	NA	TRBJ1-2	CASSGGAENLLGNYGYTF
TRBV18	NA	TRBJ2-5	CASSLDYEETQYF
TRBV19	NA	TRBJ2-7	CASSEQAGLTYEQYF
TRBV10-2	NA	TRBJ2-2	CASNEGLYTGELFF
TRBV19	TRBD1	TRBJ2-5	CASRVRDRGRETQYF
TRBV5-1	TRBD2	TRBJ2-3	CASSGTSGTDTQYF
TRBV2	NA	TRBJ2-2	CASGDGLNTGELFF
TRBV19	NA	TRBJ1-1	CASYSPGVNTEAFF
TRBV7-2	TRBD1	TRBJ2-7	CASSWGQGARGEQYF
TRBV11-3	NA	TRBJ1-1	CASSSTTNTEAFF
TRBV7-2	NA	TRBJ1-1	CASSRWTENTEAFF
TRBV7-6	TRBD2	TRBJ2-3	CASSLEGLAGADTQYF
TRBV2	NA	TRBJ2-7	CASTEGAYEQYF
TRBV2	NA	TRBJ1-2	CASSEGSRNYGYTF
TRBV7-6	NA	TRBJ1-1	CASSSHMGPLGTEAFF
TRBV2	NA	TRBJ2-7	CASKEVTYEQYF
TRBV4-3	TRBD2	TRBJ2-1	CASSQTSGRLSEQFF
TRBV19	NA	TRBJ2-7	CASSPWSRPYEQYF
TRBV5-6	NA	TRBJ2-5	CASSSTGPSQETQYF
TRBV5-1	TRBD2	TRBJ2-5	CASSFGGTGETQYF
TRBV7-2	TRBD2	TRBJ2-3	CASSQGLATDTQYF
TRBV19	NA	TRBJ2-2	CASSIMAKNTGELFF
TRBV7-9	NA	TRBJ2-1	CASSSTPTGRSYLDNEQFF
TRBV7-8	NA	TRBJ2-3	CASSLVLDQRTQYF
TRBV28	NA	TRBJ2-1	CASSLLWDEQFF
TRBV7-9	NA	TRBJ2-7	CASSLAIQTYEQYF
TRBV29-1	NA	TRBJ2-3	CSVGVRSITDTQYF
TRBV5-1	NA	TRBJ2-3	CASSSEQRSTDTQYF
TRBV7-9	TRBD1	TRBJ1-1	CASSSGQGLSTEAFF
TRBV5-5	TRBD1	TRBJ1-2	CASSLVVQGGNYGYTF
TRBV10-1	NA	TRBJ2-1	CGGAVGQFF
TRBV7-2	NA	TRBJ2-7	CASSPRQSSYEQYF
TRBV28	NA	TRBJ1-5	CASSLGVRGNQPQHF
TRBV18	TRBD1	TRBJ2-7	CASSPSGGYEQYF